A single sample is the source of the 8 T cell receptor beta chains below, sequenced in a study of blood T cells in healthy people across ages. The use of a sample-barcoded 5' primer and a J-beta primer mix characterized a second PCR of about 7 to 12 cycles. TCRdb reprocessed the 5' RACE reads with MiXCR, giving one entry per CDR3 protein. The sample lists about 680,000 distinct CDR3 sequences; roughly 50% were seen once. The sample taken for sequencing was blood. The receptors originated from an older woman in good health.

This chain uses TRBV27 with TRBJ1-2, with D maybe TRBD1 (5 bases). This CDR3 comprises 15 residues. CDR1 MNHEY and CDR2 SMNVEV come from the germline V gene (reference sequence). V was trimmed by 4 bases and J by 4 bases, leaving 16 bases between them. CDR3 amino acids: CASSSQTAPLYGYTF. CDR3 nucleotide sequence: TGTGCCAGCAGTTCCCAGACAGCCCCTCTCTATGGCTACACCTTC.

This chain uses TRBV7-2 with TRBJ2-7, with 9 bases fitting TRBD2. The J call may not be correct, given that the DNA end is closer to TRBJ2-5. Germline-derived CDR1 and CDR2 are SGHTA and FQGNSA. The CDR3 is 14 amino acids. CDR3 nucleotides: TGTGCCAGCAGCCCTAGCGGGAAGTGGGAGACCCAGTACTTC. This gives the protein CASSPSGKWETQYF.

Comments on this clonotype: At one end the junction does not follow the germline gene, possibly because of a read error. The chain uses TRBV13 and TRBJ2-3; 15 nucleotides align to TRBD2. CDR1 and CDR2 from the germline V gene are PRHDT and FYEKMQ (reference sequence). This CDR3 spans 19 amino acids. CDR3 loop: CTSSAGLAGGPWSPDTQYF. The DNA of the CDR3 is TGTACCAGCAGCGCAGGACTAGCGGGAGGGCCGTGGAGCCCAGATACGCAGTATTTT. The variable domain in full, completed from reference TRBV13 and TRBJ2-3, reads AAGVIQSPRHLIKEKRETATLKCYPIPRHDTVYWYQQGPGQDPQFLISFYEKMQSDKGSIPDRFSAQQFSDYHSELNMSSLELGDSALYFCTSSAGLAGGPWSPDTQYFGPGTRLTVL.

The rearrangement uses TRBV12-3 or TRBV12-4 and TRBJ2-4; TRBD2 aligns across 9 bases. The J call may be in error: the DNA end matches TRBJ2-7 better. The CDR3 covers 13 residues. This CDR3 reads CASNIAGAGEQYF. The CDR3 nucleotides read TGTGCCAGCAATATAGCGGGGGCTGGCGAGCAGTACTTC.

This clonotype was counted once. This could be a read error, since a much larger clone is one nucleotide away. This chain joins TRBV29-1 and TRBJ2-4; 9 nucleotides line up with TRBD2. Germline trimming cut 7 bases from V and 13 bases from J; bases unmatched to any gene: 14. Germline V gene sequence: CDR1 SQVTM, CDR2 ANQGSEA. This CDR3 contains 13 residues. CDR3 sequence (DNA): TGCAGCGGTCTAGCGGGAAGCTCCTACAAGCAGTACTTC. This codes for CSGLAGSSYKQYF. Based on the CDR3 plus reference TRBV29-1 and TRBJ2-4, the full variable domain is SAVISQKPSRDICQRGTSLTIQCQVDSQVTMMFWYRQQPGQSLTLIATANQGSEATYESGFVIDKFPISRPNLTFSTLTVSNMSPEDSSIYLCSGLAGSSYKQYFGAGTRLSVL.

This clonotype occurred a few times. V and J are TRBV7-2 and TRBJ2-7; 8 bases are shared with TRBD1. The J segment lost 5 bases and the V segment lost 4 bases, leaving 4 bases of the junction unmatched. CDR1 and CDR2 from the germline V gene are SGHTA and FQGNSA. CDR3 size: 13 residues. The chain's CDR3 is CASSWTGFHEQYF. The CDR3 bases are TGTGCCAGCAGCTGGACAGGGTTCCACGAGCAGTACTTC.

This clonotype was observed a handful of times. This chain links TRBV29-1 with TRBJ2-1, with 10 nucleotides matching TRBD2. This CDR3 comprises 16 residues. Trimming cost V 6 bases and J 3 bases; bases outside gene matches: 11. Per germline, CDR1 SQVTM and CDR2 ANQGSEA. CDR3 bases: TGCAGCGTCCAGGGACTAGCGCCTACTAACTACAATGAGCAGTTCTTC. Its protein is CSVQGLAPTNYNEQFF.

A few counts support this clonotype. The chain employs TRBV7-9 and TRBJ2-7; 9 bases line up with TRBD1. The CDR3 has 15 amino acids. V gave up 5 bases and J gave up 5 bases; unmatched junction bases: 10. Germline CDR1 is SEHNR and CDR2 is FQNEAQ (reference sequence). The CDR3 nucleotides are TGTGCCAGCAGCATAACCGGGACAGGGTCCCACGAGCAGTACTTC. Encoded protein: CASSITGTGSHEQYF.